Sequencing of this T cell receptor beta chain was carried out in a study of early T cells in non-severe SARS-CoV-2 infection. MiXCR, run by TCRdb on the 5' RACE reads, gives a single entry per CDR3 protein. The sample records some 98,000 distinct CDR3 sequences, roughly 11% being singletons. Germline V CDR1 and CDR2: LNHNV, YYDKDF (reference sequence). Trimming shortened V by 8 bases and J by 6 bases, and 25 bases separated the two germline ends. The CDR3 extends over 16 amino acids. V is TRBV15 and J is TRBJ1-1, with D possibly TRBD1 on 5 matching bases. Sequencing was done on a sample of whole blood. The clonotype comes from an adult who was a healthcare worker with PCR-confirmed SARS-CoV-2 infection or an uninfected control (not recorded which). CDR3 loop: CATSNETEHLGAEAFF. The DNA of the CDR3 is TGTGCCACCTCGAATGAGACAGAGCACTTGGGGGCTGAAGCTTTCTTT.